These T cell receptor beta chains were read from a single sample in a study of OX40 agonist ivuxolimab in advanced cancers. Data came from immunoSEQ multiplex PCR; TCRdb stores just in-frame clones and leaves some out. Seen here are about 99,000 clones, about 96% observed once, and the top ten hold around 2%. Sequencing was performed on CD4+ or CD8+ T cells sorted from blood, taken in a trial of the OX40 agonist ivuxolimab. All receptors come from an adult with an advanced solid tumor such as melanoma, head and neck, liver or kidney cancer. Both conserved end residues are part of each CDR3. Fields, in order: clone size, J gene, D gene, V gene, CDR3 protein, CDR3 DNA. D genes are given only for firm matches. For some rows the clone size is stated as once, few or many, or as a class when expanded; others skip it.

>NA|TRBJ2-3|NA|TRBV28
CASSWGGQGATDTQYF
TGTGCCAGCAGTTGGGGGGGGCAGGGGGCAACAGATACGCAGTATTTT
>NA|TRBJ2-2|TRBD1|TRBV4-1
CASSFGTGVIGELFF
TGCGCCAGCAGCTTCGGGACAGGGGTGATCGGGGAGCTGTTTTTT
>NA|TRBJ1-2|NA|TRBV11-2
CASSVGSGGYTF
TGTGCCAGCAGCGTTGGGAGTGGCGGCTACACCTTC
>NA|TRBJ2-7|NA|TRBV6-5
CASSYEQGLYEQYF
TGTGCCAGCAGTTACGAGCAGGGGCTTTACGAGCAGTACTTC
>NA|TRBJ1-4|NA|TRBV2
CASSESVGDHDPTNEKLFF
TGTGCCAGCAGTGAATCGGTTGGCGACCACGACCCAACTAATGAAAAACTGTTTTTT
>NA|TRBJ2-1|NA|TRBV2
CASPAPMFMEQFF
TGTGCCAGCCCCGCCCCTATGTTTATGGAGCAGTTCTTC
>NA|TRBJ1-5|NA|TRBV30
CAWSSGENQPQHF
TGTGCCTGGAGTTCAGGGGAGAATCAGCCCCAGCATTTT
>NA|TRBJ1-3|NA|TRBV5-4
CASSLYSLPQAGNTIYF
TGTGCCAGCAGTTTATACTCGTTACCTCAAGCTGGAAACACCATATATTTT
>NA|TRBJ2-7|TRBD1|TRBV5-1
CASSSLTGGTDEQYF
TGCGCCAGCAGCTCACTGACAGGGGGCACCGACGAGCAGTACTTC
>NA|TRBJ1-5|TRBD1|TRBV19
CASSFGTAYNQPQHF
TGTGCCAGTAGCTTCGGGACAGCGTATAATCAGCCCCAGCATTTT
>NA|TRBJ1-2|TRBD1|TRBV27
CASSHRGPNYGYTF
TGTGCCAGCAGTCACAGGGGACCTAACTATGGCTACACCTTC
>once|TRBJ2-7|NA|TRBV7-8
CASSLGSAYIEQYF
TGTGCCAGCAGCTTAGGTTCAGCATATATCGAGCAGTACTTC
>NA|TRBJ1-6|NA|TRBV18
CASSPLEDYNSPLHF
TGTGCCAGCTCACCACTAGAGGATTATAATTCACCCCTCCACTTT
>NA|TRBJ2-5|NA|TRBV7-9
CASRDAGGQETQYF
TGTGCCAGCAGGGATGCGGGCGGTCAAGAGACCCAGTACTTC
>NA|TRBJ1-4|NA|TRBV19
CASRGPPVDEKLFF
TGTGCCAGCCGGGGACCGCCGGTTGATGAAAAACTGTTTTTT
>NA|TRBJ2-7|NA|TRBV19
CASSIGGAYEQYF
TGTGCCAGTAGTATAGGCGGGGCCTACGAGCAGTACTTC
>NA|TRBJ2-1|TRBD2|TRBV28
CASSLASGSYNEQFF
TGTGCCAGCAGTTTGGCTAGCGGCTCCTACAATGAGCAGTTCTTC
>NA|TRBJ1-6|NA|TRBV7-9
CASSLPGPGYSPLHF
TGTGCCAGCAGCTTGCCAGGTCCTGGGTATTCACCCCTCCACTTT
>NA|TRBJ2-2|TRBD2|TRBV7-2
CASSLLAGDLTGELFF
TGTGCCAGCAGCTTATTAGCGGGAGACCTCACCGGGGAGCTGTTTTTT
>NA|TRBJ2-2|TRBD1|TRBV7-2
CASSHGTATGELFF
TGTGCCAGCAGCCACGGGACAGCCACCGGGGAGCTGTTTTTT
>NA|TRBJ1-3|NA|TRBV7-9
CASSSNQNRGTIYF
TGTGCCAGCAGCTCCAATCAGAATCGGGGCACCATATATTTT
>NA|TRBJ1-1|NA|TRBV12-5
CASGLVQGTEAFF
TGTGCTAGTGGTTTGGTACAGGGCACTGAAGCTTTCTTT
>NA|TRBJ2-5|NA|TRBV30
CAWKQGVAPQETQYF
TGTGCCTGGAAACAAGGTGTGGCCCCCCAAGAGACCCAGTACTTC
>once|TRBJ2-2|NA|TRBV9
CASSATRELFF
TGTGCCAGCAGCGCTACCCGGGAGCTGTTTTTT
>NA|TRBJ2-7|NA|TRBV6-5
CASSRRGSGYEQYF
TGTGCCAGCAGTCGGAGGGGATCGGGTTACGAGCAGTACTTC
>once|TRBJ1-3|NA|TRBV29-1
CSARTGDDTIYF
TGCAGCGCTAGGACCGGGGACGACACCATATATTTT
>NA|TRBJ2-2|NA|TRBV7-8
CASSLERDASHHTGELFF
TGTGCCAGCAGCTTGGAGAGGGACGCGTCCCATCACACCGGGGAGCTGTTTTTT
>NA|TRBJ2-5|NA|TRBV28
CASSPPTRGRETQYF
TGTGCCAGCAGTCCTCCGACACGGGGGAGGGAGACCCAGTACTTC